Included here is one T cell receptor (beta chain) sequence, with context. The sample is drawn from a study of blood T cell repertoires in COVID-19. Study-wide background: Sites in the United States, Italy and Spain provided acute and convalescent COVID-19 samples. Sample material is recorded as cDNA or gDNA derived from T cells, B-cell-depleted T cells, or PBMCs.

Seattle patients were enrolled while actively infected and followed longitudinally. In the authors' workflow: Reference gene primers were amplified, and this amplification served to estimate nucleated cell counts. Sequenced by immunoSEQ multiplex PCR; TCRdb stores in-frame clones only, minus some. The DNA gave D and trimming, while V, J and clone size come from that table. The table includes roughly 400,000 clones, roughly 86% detected once. The receptor was derived from a woman aged 55-70 years with COVID-19, enrolled during active disease. Material: peripheral blood.

The CDR3 sequence is CASSSRALTVNTEAFF. Written as DNA, the CDR3 is TGTGCCAGCAGCAGTAGAGCCCTGACAGTGAACACTGAAGCTTTCTTT. The chain recombines TRBV5-4 with TRBJ1-1; maybe TRBD1 (5 bases). This CDR3 region has 16 residues. V gave up 4 bases and J gave up 0 bases, with 16 bases separating them. Germline V gene lookup returns CDR1 SGHNT and CDR2 YYREEE (reference sequence).